The 7 T cell receptor beta chains below come from one sample, sequenced in a study of blood T cells in healthy people across ages. A J-beta primer mix and a sample-barcoded 5' primer were used in a second PCR of about 7 to 11 cycles. In TCRdb, the 5' RACE reads were re-called with MiXCR into one record per CDR3 protein. The sample has roughly 800,000 distinct CDR3 sequences, roughly 64% seen once. Sequencing was performed on blood. The receptors stem from a man aged 25 to 40 in good health.

This clonotype was seen only a few times. This chain uses TRBV6-6 with TRBJ2-5; TRBD1 might be the D (6 bases). The V gene lost 8 bases and the J gene lost 5 bases, with 21 bases spanning the gap. The CDR3 has 15 amino acids. Germline-derived CDR1 and CDR2 are MNHNY and SVGAGI (reference sequence). The CDR3 DNA reads as TGTGCCAGCTTCGATTCGGCAGGGGAACGGGAGACCCAGTACTTC. Its translation: CASFDSAGERETQYF.

This chain joins TRBV4-2 and TRBJ2-1, with D perhaps matching TRBD2 (5 bases). CDR3 size: 15 residues. V lost 6 bases, J lost 5 bases, and 17 bases lay in between. Germline CDR1 LGHNA, CDR2 YNFKEQ. The CDR3 region is CASRGLGYANNEQFF. The CDR3 DNA sequence: TGTGCCAGCAGAGGACTTGGCTATGCAAACAATGAGCAGTTCTTC.

A remark on this clonotype: Since a much larger clone is just one base distant, this may be a read error. The CDR3 bases are TGTGCCAGCAGCCTAAGTGCCAGGATGAATGGCTACACCTTC. Its protein is CASSLSARMNGYTF. This chain connects TRBV14 to TRBJ1-2; the D is unclear. The CDR3 spans 14 residues. V lost 4 bases and J lost 6, with 15 bases in between. In germline, CDR1 is SGHDN, CDR2 FVKESK.

CDR3 in amino acids: CASSLALSATEAFF. CDR3 DNA: TGTGCCAGCAGTTTAGCGCTGTCGGCTACTGAAGCTTTCTTT. The chain recombines TRBV12-3 or TRBV12-4 with TRBJ1-1, with D hard to call. V lost 0 bases to trimming and J lost 5 bases, with 10 bases between them. The CDR3 consists of 14 residues.

V and J are TRBV7-9 and TRBJ1-6; D is undetermined. CDR1 and CDR2 (germline): SEHNR, FQNEAQ (reference sequence). V shed 5 bases and J shed 6 bases, with 5 bases lying between them. The CDR3 spans 12 residues. The CDR3 nucleotides read TGTGCCAGCAGCCGGTTTAATTCACCCCTCCACTTT. This gives the protein CASSRFNSPLHF. The variable domain in full, with the rest retrieved from reference TRBV7-9 and TRBJ1-6, is DTGVSQNPRHKITKRGQNVTFRCDPISEHNRLYWYRQTLGQGPEFLTYFQNEAQLEKSRLLSDRFSAERPKGSFSTLEIQRTEQGDSAMYLCASSRFNSPLHFGNGTRLTVT.

The rearrangement joins TRBV7-2 to TRBJ2-5; D is unresolved. The V end was cut by 3 bases, the J end by 3 bases, with 14 bases between. The germline gives CDR1 SGHTA, CDR2 FQGNSA. This CDR3 contains 15 residues. CDR3 region: CASSFGPPQEETQYF. In DNA, the CDR3 is TGTGCCAGCAGCTTCGGCCCACCGCAGGAAGAGACCCAGTACTTC.

The chain recombines TRBV7-2 with TRBJ2-5; 8 bases align to TRBD2. Near its end, the DNA agrees better with TRBJ2-7, so the J call may be wrong. Germline CDR1 reads SGHTA; CDR2 reads FQGNSA. This CDR3 contains 17 residues. CDR3 DNA sequence: TGTGCCAGCAGCCCCAGTCCTTCAACAGCGGGAGATCGCGAGCAGTACTTC. This translates into CASSPSPSTAGDREQYF.